The present T cell receptor beta chain was sequenced within a study of blood T cell repertoires in COVID-19. Study information: Samples came from the United States, Italy and Spain, spanning acute and convalescent COVID-19.

The trim removed 5 bases at V and 11 bases at J, leaving 6 bases unmatched. Germline CDR1 reads LNHNV; CDR2 reads YYDKDF (reference sequence). This CDR3 comprises 12 residues. Original analysis: Cell counts per sample came from amplifying reference gene primers. Generated by immunoSEQ multiplex PCR, the TCRdb table keeps only in-frame clones and is missing some. That table gives V, J and clone size, and the DNA gave D and trimming. The repertoire holds roughly 410,000 clones, with 80% to 90% as singletons. V and J are TRBV15 and TRBJ2-1, with 7 positions matching TRBD1. This clonotype was sampled from a woman aged 55-69 years with COVID-19, enrolled during active disease. The specimen was peripheral blood. The DNA for the CDR3 is TGTGCCACCAGCGCAGGGGGTACTCAGCAGTTCTTC. This codes for CATSAGGTQQFF.